These 17 T cell receptor beta chains share one sample of origin, sequenced in a study of blood T cell repertoires in COVID-19. Some clones are missing from TCRdb's copy, which holds only in-frame ones; the method was immunoSEQ multiplex PCR. The sample lists 400,000 to 550,000 clones, roughly 89% seen once, with over 4% in the top ten. Sequenced: peripheral blood. The receptors derive from a woman younger than 45 with acute or convalescent COVID-19.

The rearrangement joins TRBV9 to TRBJ1-6; no reliable D call. Germline V gene sequence: CDR1 SGDLS, CDR2 YYNGEE. This CDR3 contains 16 residues. Trimming took 7 bases from V and 7 from J, leaving 21 bases between them. The CDR3, as DNA: TGTGCCAGCGGTTTAAGTTCGGGAGGGCTAAATTCACCCCTCCACTTT. Its protein is CASGLSSGGLNSPLHF.

This clone was counted a single time. The gene calls are TRBV24-1 and TRBJ1-2; 8 nucleotides line up with TRBD1. Trimming at V came to 2 bases and at J to 4 bases, leaving 5 bases not matched to a gene. Germline assignment: CDR1 KGHDR and CDR2 SFDVKD. The CDR3 consists of 15 residues. The CDR3 loop reads CATSDYRTGGYGYTF. DNA for the CDR3: TGTGCCACCAGTGATTACCGTACAGGGGGCTATGGCTACACCTTC.

The chain couples TRBV14 to TRBJ2-7, with no clear D. The CDR3 covers 14 residues. Trimming cost V 0 bases and J 3 bases, with 9 bases left between them. Germline V CDR1 and CDR2: SGHDN, FVKESK. CDR3: CASSQDGPGYEQYF. Written as DNA, the CDR3 is TGTGCCAGCAGCCAAGATGGGCCAGGCTACGAGCAGTACTTC.

The genes are TRBV3-1 (or the pseudogene TRBV3-2) and TRBJ2-5; 8 bases line up with TRBD2. The CDR3 spans 13 residues. The V and J ends lost 10 bases and 5 bases, in that order; junction bases with no gene match: 9. CDR1 LGHDT and CDR2 YNNKEL come from the germline V gene (reference sequence). This chain's CDR3 is CATTSGGVETQYF. The CDR3, as DNA: TGTGCCACCACGTCGGGGGGGGTGGAGACCCAGTACTTC.

Note on this clone: The sample holds other DNA sequences that translate to the same CDR3. The chain employs TRBV7-9 and TRBJ1-6; TRBD1 aligns across 8 bases. Germline lookup yields CDR1 SEHNR and CDR2 FQNEAQ (reference sequence). V lost 6 bases, J lost 7 bases, and 5 bases stayed unmatched. The CDR3 sequence is 14 residues long. CDR3: CASSLTGANSPLHF. The CDR3 nucleotides are TGTGCCAGCAGTCTGACAGGGGCAAATTCACCCCTCCACTTT.

The chain carries TRBV5-1 and TRBJ2-1; D not resolved. Trimming stripped 0 bases from V and 4 bases from J, with 5 bases between. This CDR3 has 13 residues. Germline CDR1 SGHRS, CDR2 YFSETQ. CDR3 protein: CASSLVRYNEQFF. CDR3 DNA sequence: TGCGCCAGCAGCTTGGTCAGATACAATGAGCAGTTCTTC.

This clone was recorded only once. The rearrangement joins TRBV9 to TRBJ2-1; TRBD2 is a possible D gene (6 bases). There are 15 residues in the CDR3. V was cut by 3 bases and J by 3 bases, with 13 bases left in between. Germline V CDR1 and CDR2: SGDLS, YYNGEE. CDR3 protein: CASSATGTDYNEQFF. The CDR3 DNA reads as TGTGCCAGCAGCGCAACCGGGACTGACTACAATGAGCAGTTCTTC.

V gene TRBV20-1 combines with J gene TRBJ2-1; TRBD1 might be the D (7 bases). Germline lookup yields CDR1 DFQATT and CDR2 SNEGSKA (reference sequence). This CDR3 comprises 16 residues. The V end lost 3 bases, the J end lost 3 bases, and 18 bases lay between the germline ends. CDR3 DNA: TGCAGTGCTAGTAACCCCGGGGGACAGTACTACAATGAGCAGTTCTTC. It translates to CSASNPGGQYYNEQFF.

The gene calls are TRBV7-9 and TRBJ2-5; 7 nucleotides line up with TRBD2. J was trimmed by 3 bases and V by 5 bases; bases with no gene match: 9. This CDR3 region has 15 residues. Germline CDR1 reads SEHNR; CDR2 reads FQNEAQ (reference sequence). CDR3 amino acids: CASSPVSAGKETQYF. The CDR3 bases are TGTGCCAGCAGCCCCGTTTCAGCGGGGAAAGAGACCCAGTACTTC.

This sequence joins TRBV5-4 and TRBJ1-2, with 10 nucleotides matching TRBD1. V gave up 2 bases and J gave up 10 bases; unmatched junction bases: 5. CDR1 is SGHNT, CDR2 YYREEE, per germline (reference sequence). The CDR3 covers 13 residues. Here the CDR3 reads CASSFRDRGIYTF. CDR3 nucleotide sequence: TGTGCCAGCAGCTTCCGGGACAGGGGAATCTACACCTTC.

This chain connects TRBV20-1 to TRBJ1-2; D uncertain. The CDR3 has 10 amino acids. Germline loops: CDR1 DFQATT, CDR2 SNEGSKA (reference sequence). Trimming stripped 3 bases from V and 13 bases from J, with 12 bases between. CDR3 bases: TGCAGTGCTAGCGTTCGGGGTTTCACCTTC. Protein sequence: CSASVRGFTF.

The J gene is TRBJ1-1, the V gene TRBV7-9; 8 bases are shared with TRBD1. CDR1 SEHNR and CDR2 FQNEAQ come from the germline V gene (reference sequence). With 4 bases clipped from V and 1 base from J, the junction kept 5 bases outside the gene matches. There are 15 residues in the CDR3. CDR3 protein: CASSSSGTGNTEAFF. The CDR3 bases are TGTGCCAGCAGCTCTAGCGGGACAGGGAACACTGAAGCTTTCTTT.

DNA of the CDR3: TGTGCCAGTGGGGGGGGCACCGGGGAGCTGTTTTTT. Protein: CASGGGTGELFF. The rearrangement uses TRBV11-3 and TRBJ2-2; 7 bases line up with TRBD2. Per the germline V gene, CDR1 is SGHNT and CDR2 is YENEEA. The CDR3 consists of 12 residues. With 9 bases clipped from V and 4 bases from J, the junction kept 2 bases outside the gene matches.

The chain is built from TRBV28 and TRBJ1-2, with a possible D match to TRBD1 (6 bases). The CDR3 runs 15 residues. Trimming took 6 bases from V and 6 from J, leaving 20 bases between them. Germline assignment: CDR1 MDHEN and CDR2 SYDVKM. The CDR3 loop is CASSRGDIRRDGYTF. DNA for the CDR3: TGTGCCAGCAGCCGGGGGGACATCCGCCGTGATGGCTACACCTTC.

The chain is built from TRBV12-2 and TRBJ2-1; the table's D call, TRBD1, has no DNA check behind it. TRBV12-2 is classified as a pseudogene. The CDR3 contains 14 residues. CDR3 in amino acids: CASRSWGHYNEQFF. CDR3 nucleotides: TGTGCAAGTCGCTCGTGGGGGCATTACAATGAGCAGTTCTTC.

The rearrangement uses TRBV11-2 and TRBJ2-3; perhaps TRBD2 as D (7 bases). The V end lost 1 base, the J end lost 2 bases, and 19 bases lay between the germline ends. The CDR3 length is 18 residues. Germline V CDR1 and CDR2: SGHAT, FQNNGV. Written as DNA, the CDR3 is TGTGCCAGCAGCTTAGGACGGGGGCGGGGGCGCATCACAGATACGCAGTATTTT. Translation gives CASSLGRGRGRITDTQYF.

J is TRBJ1-1 and V is TRBV25-1; D remains unclear. Germline V gene sequence: CDR1 MGHDK, CDR2 SYGVNS. This CDR3 has 13 residues. The V and J ends lost 3 bases and 2 bases respectively, with 7 bases between them. CDR3: CASSDSLNTEAFF. The CDR3 DNA reads as TGTGCCAGCAGTGACTCCCTCAACACTGAAGCTTTCTTT.